This T cell receptor beta chain was retrieved from a study of tumor and adjacent non-tumor tissue in lung cancer. Study information: On average, productive TCRbeta reads reached about 4.4 million per sample.

This CDR3 is built from 14 residues. Germline loops: CDR1 SGHVS, CDR2 FQNEAQ. Turning to this clonotype: At one of its ends the junction is not consistent with the germline gene, which may arise from a read error.

RNA was extracted from bulk tissue without any cell sorting. Distant lung tissue was collected more than 3 cm away from the tumor edge. A modified ARM-PCR protocol with three rounds of nested PCR amplified TCRbeta. TCRdb re-analysed the multiplex PCR reads in MiXCR, keeping a single row per CDR3 protein. Here the sample spans about 48,000 distinct CDR3 sequences, around 59% being singletons. This sequence joins TRBV7-8 and TRBJ2-5; 8 bases map to TRBD2. The sample was distant non-tumor lung tissue. This TCR derives from a woman in her 70s with non-small cell lung cancer. CDR3 in DNA: TGTGCCAGGAGCCTGACTAGCGCCAAAGGGACCCAATACTTC. Translated, it gives CARSLTSAKGTQYF.